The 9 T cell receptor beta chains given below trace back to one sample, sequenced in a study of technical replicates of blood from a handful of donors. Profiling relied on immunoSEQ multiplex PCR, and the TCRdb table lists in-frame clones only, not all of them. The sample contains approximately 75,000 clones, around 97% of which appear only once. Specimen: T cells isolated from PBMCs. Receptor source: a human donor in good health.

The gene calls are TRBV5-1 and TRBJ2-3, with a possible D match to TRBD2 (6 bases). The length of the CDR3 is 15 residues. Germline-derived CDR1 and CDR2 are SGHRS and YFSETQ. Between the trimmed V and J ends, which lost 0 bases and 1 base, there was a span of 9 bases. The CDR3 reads CASSLGGGGTDTQYF. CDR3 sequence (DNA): TGCGCCAGCAGCTTGGGGGGCGGGGGCACAGATACGCAGTATTTT.

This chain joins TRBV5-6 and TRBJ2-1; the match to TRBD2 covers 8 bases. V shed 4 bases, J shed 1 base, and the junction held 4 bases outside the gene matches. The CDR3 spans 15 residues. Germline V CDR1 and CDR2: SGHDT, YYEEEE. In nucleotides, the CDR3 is TGTGCCAGCAGCCCACTAGCGGAATCCTACAATGAGCAGTTCTTC. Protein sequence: CASSPLAESYNEQFF.

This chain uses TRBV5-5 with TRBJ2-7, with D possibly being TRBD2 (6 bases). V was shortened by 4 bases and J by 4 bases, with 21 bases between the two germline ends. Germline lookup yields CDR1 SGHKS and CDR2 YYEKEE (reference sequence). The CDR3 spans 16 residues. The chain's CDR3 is CASSVSLGGIMYEQYF. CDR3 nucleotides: TGTGCCAGCAGCGTGAGTCTTGGCGGGATTATGTACGAGCAGTACTTC.

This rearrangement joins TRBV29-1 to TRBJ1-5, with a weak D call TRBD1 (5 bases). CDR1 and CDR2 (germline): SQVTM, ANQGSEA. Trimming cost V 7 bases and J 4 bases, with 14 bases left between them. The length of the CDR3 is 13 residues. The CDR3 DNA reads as TGCAGCGCTTCCCTATCAGGGAATCAGCCCCAGCATTTT. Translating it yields CSASLSGNQPQHF.

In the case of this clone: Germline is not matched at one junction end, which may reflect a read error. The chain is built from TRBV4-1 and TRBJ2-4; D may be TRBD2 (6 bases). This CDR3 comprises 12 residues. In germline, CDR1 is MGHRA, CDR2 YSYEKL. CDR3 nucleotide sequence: TGCGCCAGCAGCCAAGACGGGACTCCGCGGGACTTC. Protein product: CASSQDGTPRDF.

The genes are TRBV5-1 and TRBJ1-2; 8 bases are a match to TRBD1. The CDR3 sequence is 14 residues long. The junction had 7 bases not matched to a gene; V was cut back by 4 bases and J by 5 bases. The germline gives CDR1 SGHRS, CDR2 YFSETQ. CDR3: CASSTDRGVYGYTF. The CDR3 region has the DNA TGCGCCAGCAGCACTGACAGGGGCGTTTATGGCTACACCTTC.

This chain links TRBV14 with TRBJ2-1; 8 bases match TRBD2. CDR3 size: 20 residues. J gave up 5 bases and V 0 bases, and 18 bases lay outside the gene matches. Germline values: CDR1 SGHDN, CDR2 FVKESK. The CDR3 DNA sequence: TGTGCCAGCAGCCAAGATGGAGGCCTAGCGGGTTTCTTCACCCACAATGAGCAGTTCTTC. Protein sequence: CASSQDGGLAGFFTHNEQFF.

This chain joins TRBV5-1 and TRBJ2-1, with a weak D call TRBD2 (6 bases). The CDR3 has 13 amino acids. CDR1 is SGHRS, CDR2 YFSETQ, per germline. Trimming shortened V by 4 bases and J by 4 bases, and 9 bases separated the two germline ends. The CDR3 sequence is CASSIADYNEQFF. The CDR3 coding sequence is TGCGCCAGCAGCATAGCGGATTACAATGAGCAGTTCTTC.

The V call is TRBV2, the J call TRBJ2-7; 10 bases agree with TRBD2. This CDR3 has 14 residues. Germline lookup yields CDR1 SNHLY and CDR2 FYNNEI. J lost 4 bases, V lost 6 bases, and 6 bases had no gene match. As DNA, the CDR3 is TGTGCCAGCAGGGAAAGGACTAGCGGTTACGAGCAGTACTTC. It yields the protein CASRERTSGYEQYF.